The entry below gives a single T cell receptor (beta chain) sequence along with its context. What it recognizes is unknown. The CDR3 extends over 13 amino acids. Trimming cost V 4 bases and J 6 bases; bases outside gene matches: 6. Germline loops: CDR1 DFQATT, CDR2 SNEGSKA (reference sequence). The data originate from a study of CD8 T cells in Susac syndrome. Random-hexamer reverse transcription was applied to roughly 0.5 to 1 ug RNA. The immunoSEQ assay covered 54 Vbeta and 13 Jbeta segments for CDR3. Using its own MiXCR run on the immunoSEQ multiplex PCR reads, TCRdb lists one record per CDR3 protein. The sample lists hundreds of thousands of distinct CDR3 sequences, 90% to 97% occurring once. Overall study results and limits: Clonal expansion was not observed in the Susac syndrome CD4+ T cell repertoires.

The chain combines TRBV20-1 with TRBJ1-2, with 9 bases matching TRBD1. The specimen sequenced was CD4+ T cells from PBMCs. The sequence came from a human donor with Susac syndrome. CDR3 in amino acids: CSAKMGTGNGYTF. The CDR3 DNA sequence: TGCAGTGCTAAGATGGGGACAGGGAATGGCTACACCTTC.